The present T cell receptor beta chain was sequenced within a study of cytomegalovirus exposure and HLA in healthy donors. Study findings and constraints: Later analysis identified several of the most significant clusters that appeared linked to common viral pathogens. Information on immune exposure was restricted to one variable (CMV serostatus).

As regards this clone: Antigen: not known.

Trimming took 10 bases from V and 2 from J; bases not matched to a gene: 6. This CDR3 has 14 amino acids. Per germline, CDR1 MDHEN and CDR2 SYDVKM. The PCR ran on 60 Vbeta and 13 Jbeta primers. Using immunoSEQ multiplex PCR, the repertoire was profiled, and TCRdb retains in-frame clones only, with some absent. Among roughly 150,000 clones listed, over 60% were seen once. The chain couples TRBV28 to TRBJ2-3; 10 bases fit TRBD1. This TCR derives from a woman aged 25 to 39 in good health and CMV-seropositive. Sequencing was performed on PBMCs. The CDR3 coding sequence is TGTGCCACCACCGGGACAGGGGACACAGATACGCAGTATTTT. Translating it yields CATTGTGDTDTQYF.